This record looks at one T cell receptor (beta chain) sequence and its context. These data come from a study of blood T cell repertoires in COVID-19. The table came from immunoSEQ multiplex PCR; TCRdb's copy has only in-frame clones and leaves some out. Here the sample spans around 180,000 clones, under 90% being singletons. V lost 1 base, J lost 8 bases, and 4 bases stayed unmatched. Germline assignment: CDR1 SGHRS and CDR2 YFSETQ. The CDR3 is 14 residues long. V gene TRBV5-1 combines with J gene TRBJ2-1; 9 bases align to TRBD1. Sequencing was done on a sample of PBMCs or T cells enriched from blood (not recorded which). This TCR was recovered from a man aged 50 to 59 who had recovered from COVID-19. The CDR3 DNA follows: TGCGCCAGCAGCTTGCGGACAGGGGCGGATGAGCAGTTCTTC. As protein: CASSLRTGADEQFF.